These T cell receptor beta chains were read from a single sample in a study of blood T cell repertoires in COVID-19. The protocol was immunoSEQ multiplex PCR, while the TCRdb copy is restricted to in-frame clones and leaves out a portion. This table holds 250,000 to 300,000 clones, around 92% found once. Source material: PBMCs or T cells enriched from blood (not recorded which). All receptors come from a woman aged 60-75 years who had recovered from COVID-19. Each CDR3 is given with its conserved first and last residue. D genes are given only for firm matches. Size is stated for part of the rows, as once, few or many counts, or as a class when the clone is expanded.

len,abundance,d_gene,j_gene,v_gene,CDR3nt,CDR3aa
16,NA,NA,TRBJ1-5,TRBV5-1,TGCGCCAGCAGCTTGGCGCCAGGGGAGAGCAATCAGCCCCAGCATTTT,CASSLAPGESNQPQHF
13,NA,NA,TRBJ1-5,TRBV2,TGTGCCAGCATAAGCGATCTGGGTCAGCCCCAGCATTTT,CASISDLGQPQHF
12,NA,NA,TRBJ2-7,TRBV28,TGTGCCAGCAGTTTTGGCCGGGGCGAGCAGTACTTC,CASSFGRGEQYF
13,NA,NA,TRBJ1-2,TRBV15,TGTGCCACCAGCAGAGAAGCACTTGCTGGCTACACCTTC,CATSREALAGYTF
13,NA,NA,TRBJ1-2,TRBV30,TGTGCCTGGGGACCGGGAACAGGGTATGGCTACACCTTC,CAWGPGTGYGYTF
14,NA,NA,TRBJ1-5,TRBV18,TGTGCCAGCTCCCCGGACAACACCAATCAGCCCCAGCATTTT,CASSPDNTNQPQHF
11,NA,NA,TRBJ1-1,TRBV20-1,TGCAGTGCCCATCTACACACTGAAGCTTTCTTT,CSAHLHTEAFF
14,NA,TRBD1,TRBJ2-2,TRBV5-1,TGCGCCAGCAGCTACAGGGGGACCGACGGGGAGCTGTTTTTT,CASSYRGTDGELFF
16,NA,TRBD1,TRBJ2-7,TRBV7-2,TGTGCCAGCAGCTTACAGGCCGGACAGGGAGGTGGGGAGCAGTACTTC,CASSLQAGQGGGEQYF
16,NA,TRBD1,TRBJ1-1,TRBV5-6,TGTGCCAGCAGCTTGGGGTGGGGACAGGTGGACACTGAAGCTTTCTTT,CASSLGWGQVDTEAFF
14,NA,NA,TRBJ2-2,TRBV28,TGTGCCAGCCGGGAGGCAGGGGACGACGGGGAGCTGTTTTTT,CASREAGDDGELFF
15,NA,NA,TRBJ2-7,TRBV5-5,TGTGCCAGCAGCTTGGGCTTCCTAAGCTCCTACGAGCAGTACTTC,CASSLGFLSSYEQYF
16,NA,TRBD1,TRBJ1-1,TRBV5-1,TGCGCCAGCAGCTCGGGACAGGGGGCGGCGAACACTGAAGCTTTCTTT,CASSSGQGAANTEAFF
14,NA,NA,TRBJ2-7,TRBV14,TGTGCCAGCAGCCCCTGGACAGAATCCTACGAGCAGTACTTC,CASSPWTESYEQYF
15,once,TRBD1,TRBJ1-1,TRBV5-5,TGTGCCAGCAGCTCCCTTCCGGACAGGGTTACTGAAGCTTTCTTT,CASSSLPDRVTEAFF